This T cell receptor (beta chain) was found in a study of kidney transplant recipient with SARS-CoV-2 infection. Each CDR3 protein gets one entry after TCRdb re-called the reads with MiXCR. The sample contains fewer than 250,000 distinct CDR3 sequences, 29% of which appear only once. This clonotype appeared many times. V lost 4 bases and J lost 5; bases outside the gene matches: 12. CDR1 and CDR2 from the germline V gene are SGHRS and YFSETQ. This CDR3 spans 16 amino acids. This material consisted of a blood sample, taken at baseline and between days 110 and 120 from a kidney transplant recipient. V and J are TRBV5-1 and TRBJ2-5; 9 bases match TRBD2. This clonotype was obtained from a male patient younger than 45 who had COVID-19 and was a kidney transplant recipient. Some of the T cells may derive from the graft donor. The CDR3 here is CASSPMRGGLPETQYF. CDR3 bases: TGCGCCAGCAGCCCCATGCGGGGGGGCCTTCCGGAGACCCAGTACTTC.